These 29 T cell receptor beta chains came from one sample sequenced in a study of T cell repertoires in cytomegalovirus infection. TCRdb re-called the reads through MiXCR, storing one row per CDR3 protein. Of around 550,000 distinct CDR3 sequences listed, about 30% were seen once; the top ten hold roughly an eighth. Sequencing input: PBMCs. The receptor source for this set is a human donor in good health (CMV status not recorded). Some clones in this sample may be carry-over from other donors' samples.

In this sample, this clonotype turned up a few times. For the CDR3, the DNA is TGTGCCAGCAGCTTAGCGGTGGTTAGCGGTCAGTTCTTC. Its translation is CASSLAVVSGQFF. V usage is TRBV11-2 and J usage is TRBJ2-1, with a tentative D call TRBD2 (6 bases). CDR3 size: 13 residues. The V end was cut by 1 base, the J end by 13 bases, with 14 bases between. Germline V gene lookup returns CDR1 SGHAT and CDR2 FQNNGV.

This clonotype was recorded a few times. This chain connects TRBV7-2 to TRBJ2-5; tentatively, D is TRBD2 (5 bases). The germline V gene encodes CDR1 SGHTA and CDR2 FQGNSA. This CDR3 has 16 residues. V was trimmed by 8 bases and J by 4 bases, leaving 23 bases between them. The CDR3 region is CASGPTASHDRETQYF. CDR3 sequence (DNA): TGTGCCAGCGGGCCTACGGCTAGCCACGATAGAGAGACCCAGTACTTC. The entire variable domain, with the rest obtained from reference TRBV7-2 and TRBJ2-5, is as follows: GAGVSQSPSNKVTEKGKDVELRCDPISGHTALYWYRQSLGQGLEFLIYFQGNSAPDKSGLPSDRFSAERTGGSVSTLTIQRTQQEDSAVYLCASGPTASHDRETQYFGPGTRLLVL.

Comment on this clonotype: This could be a read error, since a much larger clone is one nucleotide away. The V and J genes are TRBV7-2 and TRBJ2-5, with D perhaps assigned TRBD1 or TRBD2 (6 bases each). The CDR3 runs 14 residues. The V end lost 7 bases, the J end lost 5 bases, and 17 bases lay between the germline ends. Germline V gives CDR1 SGHTA, CDR2 FQGNSA. This chain's CDR3 is CASTRGYRVETQYF. The DNA of the CDR3 is TGTGCCAGCACCCGGGGGTACAGGGTGGAGACCCAGTACTTC.

This chain links TRBV19 with TRBJ1-4, with a tentative D call TRBD1 (5 bases). Between the trimmed V and J ends, which lost 4 bases and 8 bases, there was a span of 14 bases. CDR3 length equals 14 residues. Germline assignment: CDR1 LNHDA and CDR2 SQIVND (reference sequence). The CDR3 region is CASSTGRLGEKLFF. The CDR3 DNA follows: TGTGCCAGTAGTACGGGACGGTTGGGGGAAAAACTGTTTTTT.

This clonotype was picked up a small number of times. V and J are TRBV28 and TRBJ2-6; TRBD1 matches at 10 bases. This CDR3 has 17 residues. The V segment lost 3 bases and the J segment 4 bases; nucleotides outside the gene matches: 6. Germline V gene sequence: CDR1 MDHEN, CDR2 SYDVKM. The CDR3 loop is CASSFWGQGSGANVLTF. In DNA, the CDR3 is TGTGCCAGCAGTTTTTGGGGACAGGGGAGCGGGGCCAACGTCCTGACTTTC.

This clonotype appeared a few times. The V and J genes are TRBV7-2 and TRBJ1-3; TRBD1 is a possible D gene (6 bases). The germline V gene encodes CDR1 SGHTA and CDR2 FQGNSA. Trimming stripped 4 bases from V and 3 bases from J, with 16 bases between. The CDR3 is 16 amino acids. The CDR3 coding sequence is TGTGCCAGCAGCTCAGGGACGACAGGTTTTGGAAACACCATATATTTT. As protein: CASSSGTTGFGNTIYF.

This clonotype showed up many times. The chain links TRBV7-6 to TRBJ2-5; D is unresolved. V dropped 1 base and J dropped 2 bases, with 8 bases sitting between them. The CDR3 is made up of 14 amino acids. The germline CDR1 and CDR2 sequences are SGHVS and FNYEAQ. CDR3 coding DNA: TGTGCCAGCAGCTTAGTCTGGTGGCAAGAGACCCAGTACTTC. This encodes CASSLVWWQETQYF.

The J gene is TRBJ1-2, the V gene TRBV12-3 or TRBV12-4, with TRBD1 matching over 7 bases. The V segment lost 6 bases and the J segment 8 bases; nucleotides outside the gene matches: 9. The CDR3 spans 13 residues. The CDR3 region is CASRPDRAMGYTF. CDR3 coding DNA: TGTGCCAGCAGGCCAGACAGGGCGATGGGCTACACCTTC.

This clonotype was observed many times. The chain links TRBV7-2 to TRBJ2-3; TRBD2 matches 14 bases. Per the germline V gene, CDR1 is SGHTA and CDR2 is FQGNSA. The CDR3 runs to 16 residues. The V and J ends lost 5 bases and 4 bases, in that order; junction bases with no gene match: 5. As DNA, the CDR3 is TGTGCCAGCAGCGGTCGACTAGCGGGAGGGGCAGATACGCAGTATTTT. Amino acids: CASSGRLAGGADTQYF.

The rearrangement uses TRBV2 and TRBJ2-7; weak D call: TRBD2 (5 bases). The CDR3 totals 14 residues. The ends were cut back, 8 bases at V and 0 bases at J, with 14 bases in the middle. The germline V gene has CDR1 SNHLY and CDR2 FYNNEI. The CDR3 DNA is TGTGCCAGCGTCCGGGGAGTCCCCTCCTACGAGCAGTACTTC. Protein product: CASVRGVPSYEQYF.

The chain has TRBV28 and TRBJ2-1; 7 bases are shared with TRBD2. The J segment lost 12 bases and the V segment lost 7 bases, leaving 18 bases of the junction unmatched. The CDR3 length is 15 residues. Germline V CDR1 and CDR2: MDHEN, SYDVKM. CDR3 sequence: CASTEPGLPGLGQFF. The CDR3, as DNA: TGTGCCAGCACCGAGCCGGGACTACCGGGACTTGGGCAGTTCTTC.

This clonotype showed up just a few times. The gene calls are TRBV12-3 or TRBV12-4 and TRBJ1-5; 7 bases are a match to TRBD1. This CDR3 region has 14 residues. V was clipped by 6 bases and J by 5 bases; unmatched bases: 7. Here the CDR3 DNA reads TGTGCCAGCAGCCGGACAGGACGTGATCAGCCCCAGCATTTT. It is translated as CASSRTGRDQPQHF.

The chain links TRBV11-3 to TRBJ2-3, with D perhaps matching TRBD1 (6 bases). The CDR3 loop spans 17 amino acids. V lost 2 bases to trimming and J lost 2 bases, with 17 bases between them. Germline V gene sequence: CDR1 SGHNT, CDR2 YENEEA. The chain's CDR3 is CASSLKGQRKFTDTQYF. The CDR3 nucleotides are TGTGCCAGCAGCTTAAAAGGACAGAGAAAATTCACAGATACGCAGTATTTT.

This rearrangement joins TRBV12-5 to TRBJ2-5; 8 nucleotides line up with TRBD1. Germline assignment: CDR1 LGHNT and CDR2 FRNRAP. The CDR3 length is 14 residues. The V gene end was trimmed by 9 bases and the J gene end by 3 bases; junction bases not matched to a gene: 9. The CDR3 spells CASRTDRDEETQYF. In DNA form, the CDR3 reads TGTGCTAGCAGGACGGACAGGGACGAAGAGACCCAGTACTTC.

The chain combines TRBV6-2 or TRBV6-3 with TRBJ2-1; D assignment may be TRBD1 or TRBD2 (6 bases each). The germline CDR1 and CDR2 sequences are MNHEY and SVGEGT. The CDR3 is 15 amino acids. Between the trimmed V and J ends, which lost 5 bases and 7 bases, there was a span of 18 bases. The CDR3 spells CASSRPGQGRNEQFF. CDR3 bases: TGTGCCAGCAGTCGCCCCGGGCAGGGGAGGAATGAGCAGTTCTTC.

The table lists this clonotype with a few counts. In DNA, the CDR3 is TGTGCCAGCAGCTTAGGGCTAGCGGGGGGGGGGATCTACAATGAGCAGTTCTTC. Protein product: CASSLGLAGGGIYNEQFF. The chain employs TRBV11-3 and TRBJ2-1; the match to TRBD2 covers 12 bases. V was clipped by 1 base and J by 3 bases; unmatched bases: 7. CDR1 and CDR2 (germline): SGHNT, YENEEA. The CDR3 consists of 18 residues.

The chain links TRBV20-1 to TRBJ1-2; 9 bases fit TRBD1. Germline lookup yields CDR1 DFQATT and CDR2 SNEGSKA (reference sequence). The CDR3 has 12 residues. Trimming removed 1 base from V and 7 bases from J; junction bases left unmatched: 1. The CDR3 is CSARGTGAGYTF. DNA for the CDR3: TGCAGTGCTAGAGGGACAGGGGCTGGCTACACCTTC.

The CDR3 nucleotides are TGTGCCAGCAGCTTTCGGACAGGAGCGATGACTGAAGCTTTCTTT. Residues: CASSFRTGAMTEAFF. V and J are TRBV5-4 and TRBJ1-1, with TRBD1 matching over 7 bases. Germline V gives CDR1 SGHNT, CDR2 YYREEE (reference sequence). J lost 5 bases, V lost 2 bases, and 9 bases had no gene match. This CDR3 comprises 15 residues.

The gene calls are TRBV11-3 and TRBJ2-5; D might be TRBD1 or TRBD2, each matching 5 bases. V lost 7 bases and J 2 bases, leaving 23 bases between the germline ends. The length of the CDR3 is 17 residues. CDR1 and CDR2 from the germline V gene are SGHNT and YENEEA. DNA for the CDR3: TGTGCCAGCACCTCTGGTAAGGGGAGCGCCATACAAGAGACCCAGTACTTC. Amino acids: CASTSGKGSAIQETQYF.

This clonotype was detected once. The rearrangement uses TRBV15 and TRBJ1-3; 11 bases are a match to TRBD1. The germline V gene encodes CDR1 LNHNV and CDR2 YYDKDF (reference sequence). The CDR3 consists of 17 residues. Trimming cost V 4 bases and J 4 bases; bases outside gene matches: 9. The CDR3 reads CATSKRGQGAWGNTIYF. The CDR3 DNA reads TGTGCCACCAGCAAACGAGGACAGGGGGCATGGGGAAACACCATATATTTT.

This sequence joins TRBV19 and TRBJ2-1; possibly TRBD2 for D (7 bases). Trimming shortened V by 10 bases and J by 1 base, and 17 bases separated the two germline ends. The germline V gene encodes CDR1 LNHDA and CDR2 SQIVND (reference sequence). CDR3 length: 15 amino acids. The CDR3 DNA follows: TGTGCCACTAGAGGGAGCGGGACATCCTACAATGAGCAGTTCTTC. It specifies CATRGSGTSYNEQFF.

The V call is TRBV29-1, the J call TRBJ2-3; TRBD2 aligns across 9 bases. The trim removed 2 bases at V and 4 bases at J, leaving 4 bases unmatched. Germline V CDR1 and CDR2: SQVTM, ANQGSEA. The CDR3 extends over 14 amino acids. In DNA, the CDR3 is TGCAGCGTTGAACCCCGCGGGAGGGCAGATACGCAGTATTTT. Translating gives CSVEPRGRADTQYF.

This clonotype has a handful of counts. The chain is built from TRBV7-9 and TRBJ1-1; 9 bases line up with TRBD1. The CDR3 extends over 16 amino acids. V shed 5 bases and J 0 bases; nucleotides not matched to a gene: 7. Germline V CDR1 and CDR2: SEHNR, FQNEAQ (reference sequence). CDR3 nucleotide sequence: TGTGCCAGCAGCGCGGGACAGGGCTTCATGAACACTGAAGCTTTCTTT. Translated, it gives CASSAGQGFMNTEAFF.

This clonotype has a single count. The rearrangement uses TRBV20-1 and TRBJ1-1; TRBD1 matches at 7 bases. The CDR3 runs to 12 residues. Germline assignment: CDR1 DFQATT and CDR2 SNEGSKA (reference sequence). The CDR3 region is CSMSGRGTEAFF. CDR3 coding DNA: TGCAGCATGAGCGGCAGGGGGACTGAAGCTTTCTTT.

The sample holds a few counts of this clonotype. This chain's CDR3 is CASSFCPEQYV. As DNA, the CDR3 is TGTGCCAGCAGTTTCTGCCCCGAGCAGTACGTC. The chain couples TRBV6-2 or TRBV6-3 to TRBJ2-7; D is ambiguous. Trimming pared 4 bases from V and 6 bases from J, leaving 7 bases between. The V gene's germline CDR1 is MNHEY and CDR2 SVGEGT. The CDR3 runs to 11 residues.

The rearrangement uses TRBV11-2 and TRBJ2-3; no clear D gene. This CDR3 spans 13 amino acids. Germline CDR1 and CDR2: SGHAT and FQNNGV. V was cut by 4 bases and J by 4 bases, with 9 bases left in between. This CDR3 reads CASSSAAADTQYF. CDR3 nucleotide sequence: TGTGCCAGCAGCTCGGCGGCCGCAGATACGCAGTATTTT.

As regards this clonotype: A much larger clone is a single base away; this may be a read error. The chain has TRBV7-2 and TRBJ2-1, with 16 bases matching TRBD2. The CDR3 has 19 amino acids. The V segment lost 8 bases and the J segment 5 bases; nucleotides outside the gene matches: 15. Germline V gene lookup returns CDR1 SGHTA and CDR2 FQGNSA. The CDR3 DNA sequence: TGTGCCAGCTGCGCACCGGGACTAGCGGGAGGGGACCCCAACAATGAGCAGTTCTTC. It specifies CASCAPGLAGGDPNNEQFF.

The rearrangement links TRBV24-1 to TRBJ1-1; D unclear. Germline V gene lookup returns CDR1 KGHDR and CDR2 SFDVKD. The ends were cut back, 4 bases at V and 8 bases at J, with 10 bases in the middle. There are 12 residues in the CDR3. The CDR3 DNA follows: TGTGCCACCAGTGACAGATCGTCCGAAGCTTTCTTT. Protein: CATSDRSSEAFF.

The chain is built from TRBV19 and TRBJ1-2; possibly TRBD1 for D (6 bases). V was pared by 9 bases and J by 0 bases, with 17 bases between. The CDR3 consists of 15 residues. The germline V gene has CDR1 LNHDA and CDR2 SQIVND (reference sequence). CDR3 DNA sequence: TGTGCCAGCGTGACAGGTTACCCTCCTAACTATGGCTACACCTTC. It yields the protein CASVTGYPPNYGYTF.